Sequencing of this T cell receptor (beta chain) was carried out in a study of T cell responses to AZD1222 COVID-19 vaccine. CDR1 and CDR2 from the germline V gene are SGHAT and FQNNGV. This CDR3 has 15 amino acids. A word on this clone: What it binds is not known. One end of the junction varies from germline; a read error may be responsible.

Profiled with immunoSEQ multiplex PCR; TCRdb holds only in-frame clones, not every one. This table has 100,000 to 150,000 clones, roughly 82% appearing once. Study-level points and caveats: Just 5 or 6 AZD1222 recipients tested seropositive at baseline.

The sample was peripheral blood, taken 28 days after the second AZD1222 dose. V and J are TRBV11-2 and TRBJ1-6; TRBD1 might be the D (6 bases). This sequence was found in an adult who received the AZD1222 COVID-19 vaccine. The CDR3 reads CASSFTGSFNSPLHF. As DNA, the CDR3 is TGTGCCAGCAGCTTTACAGGGTCCTTTAATTCACCCCTCCACTTT.